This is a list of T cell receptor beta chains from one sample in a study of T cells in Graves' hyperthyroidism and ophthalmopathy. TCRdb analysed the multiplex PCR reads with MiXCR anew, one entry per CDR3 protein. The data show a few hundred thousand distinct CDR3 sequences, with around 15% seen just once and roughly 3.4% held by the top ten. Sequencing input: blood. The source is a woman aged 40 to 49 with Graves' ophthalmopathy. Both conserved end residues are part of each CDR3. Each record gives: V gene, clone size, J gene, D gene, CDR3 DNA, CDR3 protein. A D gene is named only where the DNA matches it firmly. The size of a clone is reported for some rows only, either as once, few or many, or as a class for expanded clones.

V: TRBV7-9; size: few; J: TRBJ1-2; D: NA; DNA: TGTGCCAGCAGCCCTGCTCGGGGAGGCTATGGCTACACCTTC; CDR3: CASSPARGGYGYTF
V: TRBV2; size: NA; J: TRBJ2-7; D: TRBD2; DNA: TGTGCCAGCAGTGGACTAGCGGGAGAGTTCTACGAGCAGTACTTC; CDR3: CASSGLAGEFYEQYF
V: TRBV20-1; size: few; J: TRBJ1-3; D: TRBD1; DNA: TGCAGTGCCCGCAGACAGGGTACAACCATATATTTT; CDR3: CSARRQGTTIYF
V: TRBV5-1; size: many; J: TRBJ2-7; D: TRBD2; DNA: TGCGCCAGCAGCTTGGTGTTTACGGGAGGGGCCTACGAGCAGTACTTC; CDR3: CASSLVFTGGAYEQYF
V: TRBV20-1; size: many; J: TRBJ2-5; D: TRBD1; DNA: TGCAGTGCTAGAACGACAGGGGAGGAGACCCAGTACTTC; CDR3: CSARTTGEETQYF
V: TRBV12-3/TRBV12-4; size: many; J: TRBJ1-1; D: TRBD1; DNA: TGTACCAGCAGCCCGACAGGGAGAGGCACTGAAGCTTTCTTT; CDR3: CTSSPTGRGTEAFF
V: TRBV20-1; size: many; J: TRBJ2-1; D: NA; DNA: TGCAGTGCTAGGGATACTAGCCAGGTCAATGAGCAGTTCTTC; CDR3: CSARDTSQVNEQFF
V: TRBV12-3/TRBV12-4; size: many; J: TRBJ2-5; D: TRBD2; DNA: TGTGCCAGCAGCCTTAGCGCGGGGGAAGAGACCCAGTACTTC; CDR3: CASSLSAGEETQYF
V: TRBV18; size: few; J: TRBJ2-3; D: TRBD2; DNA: TGTGCCAGCTCACCACCAGAGACTAGCGGGGATGAAGATACGCAGTATTTT; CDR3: CASSPPETSGDEDTQYF
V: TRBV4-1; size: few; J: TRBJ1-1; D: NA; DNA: TGCGCCAGCAGCCGGAGAACGGGGGACACTGAAGCTTTCTTT; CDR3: CASSRRTGDTEAFF
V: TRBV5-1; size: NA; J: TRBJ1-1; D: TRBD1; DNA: TGCGCCAGCAGATCTTACAGGGGCCCTGAAGCTTTCTTT; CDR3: CASRSYRGPEAFF
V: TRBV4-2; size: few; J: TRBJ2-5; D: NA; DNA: TGTGCCAGCAGCCCGCGCGCGGTTGGTGAAGAGACCCAGCACTTC; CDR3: CASSPRAVGEETQHF
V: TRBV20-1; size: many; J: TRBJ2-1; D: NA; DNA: TGCAGTGCTAGCCGGTCGGGGGATGAGCAGTTCTTC; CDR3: CSASRSGDEQFF
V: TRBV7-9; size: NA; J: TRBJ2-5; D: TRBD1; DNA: TGTGCCAGCAGTAAAGGGGACAGGGGAAAGGAAGAGACCCAGTACTTC; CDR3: CASSKGDRGKEETQYF
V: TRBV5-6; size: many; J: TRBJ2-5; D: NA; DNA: TGTGCCAGCAGGGGGGGATTGACTAGTCCGGAGACCCAGTACTTC; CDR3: CASRGGLTSPETQYF
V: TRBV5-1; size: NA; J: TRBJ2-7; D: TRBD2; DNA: TGCGCCAGCAGCTTTGCGGGAGACTTCCTCGAGCAGTACTTC; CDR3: CASSFAGDFLEQYF
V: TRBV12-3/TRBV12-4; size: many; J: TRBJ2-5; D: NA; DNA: TGTGCCAGCAGTTTACGGCTTGCATCGGAGACCCAGTACTTC; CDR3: CASSLRLASETQYF
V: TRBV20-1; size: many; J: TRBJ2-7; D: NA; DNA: TGCAGTGCTGGAGGGACAGCCTACGAGCAGTACTTC; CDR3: CSAGGTAYEQYF
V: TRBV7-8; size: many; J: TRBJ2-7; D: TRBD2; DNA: TGTGCCAGCAGCTTAGCGCGCCTAGCGGGAGGGCGCGAGCAGTACTTC; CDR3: CASSLARLAGGREQYF
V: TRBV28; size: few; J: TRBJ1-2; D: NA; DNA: TGTGCCAGCAGGCGGGTGGGTTCCAGTGGCTACACCTTC; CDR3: CASRRVGSSGYTF
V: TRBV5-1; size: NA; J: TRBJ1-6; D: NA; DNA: TGCGCCAGCAGCTTGGGCGATGGTTCACCCCTCCACTTT; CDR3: CASSLGDGSPLHF
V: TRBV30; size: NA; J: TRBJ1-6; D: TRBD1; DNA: TGTGCCTGGGGGACAGAAAATAATTCACCCCTCCACTTT; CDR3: CAWGTENNSPLHF
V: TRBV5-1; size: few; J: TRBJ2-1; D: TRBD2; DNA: TGCGCCAGCAGCTTGGGCGGGGGGGCAGGACGAGAGCAGTTCTTC; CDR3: CASSLGGGAGREQFF
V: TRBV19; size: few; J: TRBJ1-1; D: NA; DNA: TGTGCCAGTAGTATTGGGGTTTCTGAAGCTTTCTTT; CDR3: CASSIGVSEAFF
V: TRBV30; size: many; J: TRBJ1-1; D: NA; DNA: TGTGCCTGGAGTGTGGGGATGGTTACTGAAGCTTTCTTT; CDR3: CAWSVGMVTEAFF
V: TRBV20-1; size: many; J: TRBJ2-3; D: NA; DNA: TGCAGTGAGGGACGGCTTAGCACAGATACGCAGTATTTT; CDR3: CSEGRLSTDTQYF
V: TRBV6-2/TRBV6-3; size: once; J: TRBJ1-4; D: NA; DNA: TGTGCCTGCAAGTCCCAGGGAGCCCCTAATGAAAAACTGTTTTTT; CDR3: CACKSQGAPNEKLFF
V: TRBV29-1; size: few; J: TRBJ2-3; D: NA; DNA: TGCAGCGTGGCGACTAGTTCAGATACGCAGTATTTT; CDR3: CSVATSSDTQYF
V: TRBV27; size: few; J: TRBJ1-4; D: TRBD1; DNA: TGTGCCAGTCGACAGGGGAATGAAAAACTGTTTTTT; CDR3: CASRQGNEKLFF
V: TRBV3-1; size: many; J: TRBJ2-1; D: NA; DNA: TGTGCCAGCAGCGACTCTAAGACAGACTACAATGAGCAGTTCTTC; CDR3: CASSDSKTDYNEQFF
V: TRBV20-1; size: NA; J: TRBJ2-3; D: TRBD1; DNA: TGCAGTGCTAGAGCCGGGACAGGGGGCACAGATACGCAGTATTTT; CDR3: CSARAGTGGTDTQYF
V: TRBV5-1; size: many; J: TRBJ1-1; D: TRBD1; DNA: TGCGCCAGCAGCTTGGCCGGGACAGGTCAGACTGAAGCTTTCTTT; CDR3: CASSLAGTGQTEAFF
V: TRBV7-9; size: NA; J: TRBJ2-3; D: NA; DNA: TGTGCCAGCAGATCAAAAGAGGGACCTACGCAGTATTTT; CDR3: CASRSKEGPTQYF
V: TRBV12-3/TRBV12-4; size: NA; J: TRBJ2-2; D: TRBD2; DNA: TGTGCCAGCAGTTTGCGGCTAGCGGGATCGTCCGGGGAGCTGTTTTTT; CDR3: CASSLRLAGSSGELFF
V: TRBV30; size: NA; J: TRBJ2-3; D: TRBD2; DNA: TGTGCCCACAGGACTAGCGTCACAGATACGCAGTATTTT; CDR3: CAHRTSVTDTQYF
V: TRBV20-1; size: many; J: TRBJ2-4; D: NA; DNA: TGCAGTGCTAGTTCGGTGGGGTTGGGGGACGCCAAAAACATTCAGTACTTC; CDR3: CSASSVGLGDAKNIQYF
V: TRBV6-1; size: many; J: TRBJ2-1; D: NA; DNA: TGTGCCAGCAGTGAAGAAGGCGGCAGGGCATACAATGAGCAGTTCTTC; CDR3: CASSEEGGRAYNEQFF
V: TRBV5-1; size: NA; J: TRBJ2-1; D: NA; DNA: TGCGCCAGCAGCTTGTTCCTTAACCCTAACATCCGGGACTTTCCCTACAATGAGCAGTTCTTC; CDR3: CASSLFLNPNIRDFPYNEQFF
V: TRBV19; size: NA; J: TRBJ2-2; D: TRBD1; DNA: TGTGCCAGTAGTATAGGGCAGGGGGCAGGCGGGGAGCTGTTTTTT; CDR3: CASSIGQGAGGELFF
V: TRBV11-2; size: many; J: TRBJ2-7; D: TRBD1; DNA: TGTGCCAGCAGACTGACAGGGCGCGAGCAGTACTTC; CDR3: CASRLTGREQYF
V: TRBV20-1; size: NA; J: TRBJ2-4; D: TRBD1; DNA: TGCAGTGCAAATTCAGGGGGCGCCCAAAACATTCAGTACTTC; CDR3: CSANSGGAQNIQYF
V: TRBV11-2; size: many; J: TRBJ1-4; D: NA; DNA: TGTGCCAGCAGCTTAGACAGGGGCCGAAATGAAAAACTGTTTTTT; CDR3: CASSLDRGRNEKLFF